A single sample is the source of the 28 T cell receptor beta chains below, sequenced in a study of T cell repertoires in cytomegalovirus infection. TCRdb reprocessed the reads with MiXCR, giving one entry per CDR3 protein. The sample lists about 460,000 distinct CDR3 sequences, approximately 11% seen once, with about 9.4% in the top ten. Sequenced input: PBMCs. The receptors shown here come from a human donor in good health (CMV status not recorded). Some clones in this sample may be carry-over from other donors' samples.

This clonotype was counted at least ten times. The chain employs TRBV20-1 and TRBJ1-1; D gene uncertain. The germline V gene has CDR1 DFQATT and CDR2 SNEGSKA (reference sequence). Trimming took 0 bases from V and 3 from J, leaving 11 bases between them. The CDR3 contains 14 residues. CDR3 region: CSARDQELHTEAFF. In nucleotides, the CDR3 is TGCAGTGCTAGAGATCAGGAGTTACACACTGAAGCTTTCTTT.

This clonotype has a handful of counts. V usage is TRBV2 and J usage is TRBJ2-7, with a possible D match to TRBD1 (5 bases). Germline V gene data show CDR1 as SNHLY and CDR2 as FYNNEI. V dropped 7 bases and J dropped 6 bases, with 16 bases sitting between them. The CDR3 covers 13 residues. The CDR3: CASTARGPFEQYF. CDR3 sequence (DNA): TGTGCCAGCACTGCAAGGGGCCCTTTCGAGCAGTACTTC.

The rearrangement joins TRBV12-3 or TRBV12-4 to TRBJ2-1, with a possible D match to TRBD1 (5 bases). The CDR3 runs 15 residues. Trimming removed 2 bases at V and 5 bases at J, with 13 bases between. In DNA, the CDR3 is TGTGCCAGCAGTTTACTATTAAGGGGAAACAATGAGCAGTTCTTC. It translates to CASSLLLRGNNEQFF.

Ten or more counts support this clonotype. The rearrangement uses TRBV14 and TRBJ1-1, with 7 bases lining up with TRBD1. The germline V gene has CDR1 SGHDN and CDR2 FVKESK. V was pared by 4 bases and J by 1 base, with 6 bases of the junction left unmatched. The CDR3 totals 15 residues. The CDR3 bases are TGTGCCAGCAGCCCGTCCGGGACAGCGAACACTGAAGCTTTCTTT. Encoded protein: CASSPSGTANTEAFF.

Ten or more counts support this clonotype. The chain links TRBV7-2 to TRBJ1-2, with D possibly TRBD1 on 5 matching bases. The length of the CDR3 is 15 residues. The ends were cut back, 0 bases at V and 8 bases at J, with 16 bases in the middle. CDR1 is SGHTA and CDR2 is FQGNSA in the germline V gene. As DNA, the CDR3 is TGTGCCAGCAGCTTAGCGAATGGGGGTGCAGGCGGCTACACCTTC. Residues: CASSLANGGAGGYTF.

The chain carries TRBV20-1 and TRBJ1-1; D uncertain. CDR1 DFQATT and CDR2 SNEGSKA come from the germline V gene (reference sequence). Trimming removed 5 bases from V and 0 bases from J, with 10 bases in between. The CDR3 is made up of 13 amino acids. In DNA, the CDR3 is TGCAGTGCTCGTGGTTGGATGAACACTGAAGCTTTCTTT. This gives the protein CSARGWMNTEAFF.

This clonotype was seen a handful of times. The CDR3 protein is CSAGHLEAFF. The CDR3 DNA reads TGCAGCGCCGGACACCTTGAAGCTTTCTTT. This chain joins TRBV29-1 and TRBJ1-1; tentatively, D is TRBD1 (5 bases). CDR3 size: 10 residues. The V gene lost 7 bases and the J gene lost 7 bases, with 10 bases spanning the gap. Per germline, CDR1 SQVTM and CDR2 ANQGSEA. Full variable domain (outside the CDR3, taken from reference TRBV29-1 and TRBJ1-1): SAVISQKPSRDICQRGTSLTIQCQVDSQVTMMFWYRQQPGQSLTLIATANQGSEATYESGFVIDKFPISRPNLTFSTLTVSNMSPEDSSIYLCSAGHLEAFFGQGTRLTVV.

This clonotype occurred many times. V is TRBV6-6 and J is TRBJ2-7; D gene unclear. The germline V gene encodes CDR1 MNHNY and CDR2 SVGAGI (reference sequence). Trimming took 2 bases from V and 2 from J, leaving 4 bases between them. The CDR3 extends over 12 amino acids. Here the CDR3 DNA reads TGTGCCAGCAGTTACCTCACCTACGAGCAGTACTTC. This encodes CASSYLTYEQYF.

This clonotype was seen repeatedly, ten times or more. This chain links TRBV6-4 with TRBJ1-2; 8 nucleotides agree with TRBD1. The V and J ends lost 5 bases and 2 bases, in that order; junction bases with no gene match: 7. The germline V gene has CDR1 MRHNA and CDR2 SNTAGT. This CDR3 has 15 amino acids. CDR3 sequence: CASSPGTGPNYGYTF. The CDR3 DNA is TGTGCCAGCAGTCCCGGGACAGGTCCCAACTATGGCTACACCTTC.

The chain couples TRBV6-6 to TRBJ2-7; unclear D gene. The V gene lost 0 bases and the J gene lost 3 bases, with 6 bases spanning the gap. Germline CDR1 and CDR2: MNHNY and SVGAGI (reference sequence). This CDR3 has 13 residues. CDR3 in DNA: TGTGCCAGCAGTTACTCGTCAGACTACGAGCAGTACTTC. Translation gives CASSYSSDYEQYF.

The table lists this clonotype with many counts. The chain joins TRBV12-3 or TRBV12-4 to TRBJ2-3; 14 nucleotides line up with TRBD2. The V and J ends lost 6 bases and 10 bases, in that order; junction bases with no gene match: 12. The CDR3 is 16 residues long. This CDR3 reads CASRETGLAGVTAQYF. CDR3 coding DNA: TGTGCCAGCAGGGAGACGGGACTAGCGGGGGTAACGGCGCAGTATTTT.

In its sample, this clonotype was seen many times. The CDR3 coding sequence is TGTGCCAGCCAGATGGCGGGGGGGCCCGGGGAGCTGTTTTTT. Translation: CASQMAGGPGELFF. The V and J genes are TRBV19 and TRBJ2-2, with 9 bases that match TRBD2. Losses at the gene ends were 9 bases for V and 6 bases for J; bases not matched to a gene: 8. CDR1 and CDR2 from the germline V gene are LNHDA and SQIVND (reference sequence). CDR3 length: 14 amino acids.

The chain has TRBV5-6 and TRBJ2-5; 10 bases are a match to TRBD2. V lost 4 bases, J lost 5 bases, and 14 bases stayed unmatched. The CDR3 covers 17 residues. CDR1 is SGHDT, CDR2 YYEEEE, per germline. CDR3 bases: TGTGCCAGCAGCCTAGTTGTGAGCGGGGGGGCACGGGAGACCCAGTACTTC. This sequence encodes CASSLVVSGGARETQYF.

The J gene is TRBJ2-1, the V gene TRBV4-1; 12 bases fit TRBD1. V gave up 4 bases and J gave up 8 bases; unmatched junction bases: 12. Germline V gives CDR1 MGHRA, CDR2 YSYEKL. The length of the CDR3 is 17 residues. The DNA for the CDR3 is TGCGCCAGCAGCCCCCGATCCGGGACAGGGGGCATGGATGAGCAGTTCTTC. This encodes CASSPRSGTGGMDEQFF.

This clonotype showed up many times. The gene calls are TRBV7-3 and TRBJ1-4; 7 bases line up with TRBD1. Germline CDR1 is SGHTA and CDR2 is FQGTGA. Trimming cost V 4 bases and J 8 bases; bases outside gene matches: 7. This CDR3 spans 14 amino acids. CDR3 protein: CASSSTGLVEKLFF. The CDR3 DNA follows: TGTGCCAGCAGCTCGACAGGGCTGGTGGAAAAACTGTTTTTT.

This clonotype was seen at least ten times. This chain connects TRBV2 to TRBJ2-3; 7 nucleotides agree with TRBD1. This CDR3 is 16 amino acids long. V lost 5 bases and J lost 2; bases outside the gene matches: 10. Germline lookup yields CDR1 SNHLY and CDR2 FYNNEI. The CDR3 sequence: CASSPSGTVYTDTQYF. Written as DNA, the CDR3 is TGTGCCAGCAGTCCCTCCGGGACAGTCTACACAGATACGCAGTATTTT. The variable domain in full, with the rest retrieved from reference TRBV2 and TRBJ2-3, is EPEVTQTPSHQVTQMGQEVILRCVPISNHLYFYWYRQILGQKVEFLVSFYNNEISEKSEIFDDQFSVERPDGSNFTLKIRSTKLEDSAMYFCASSPSGTVYTDTQYFGPGTRLTVL.

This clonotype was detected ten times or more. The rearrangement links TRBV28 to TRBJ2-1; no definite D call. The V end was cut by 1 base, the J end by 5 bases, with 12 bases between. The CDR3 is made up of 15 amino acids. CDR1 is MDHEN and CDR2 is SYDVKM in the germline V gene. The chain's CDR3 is CASSLSSTSNNEQFF. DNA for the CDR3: TGTGCCAGCAGTTTATCGTCGACTTCTAACAATGAGCAGTTCTTC.

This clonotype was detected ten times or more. Written as DNA, the CDR3 is TGTGCCATCGGGGGGGGCCAAGAGACCCAGTACTTC. Residues: CAIGGGQETQYF. The chain couples TRBV10-3 to TRBJ2-5, with 7 bases lining up with TRBD2. The germline gives CDR1 ENHRY, CDR2 SYGVKD. J gave up 1 base and V 8 bases, and 1 base lay outside the gene matches. The CDR3 covers 12 residues.

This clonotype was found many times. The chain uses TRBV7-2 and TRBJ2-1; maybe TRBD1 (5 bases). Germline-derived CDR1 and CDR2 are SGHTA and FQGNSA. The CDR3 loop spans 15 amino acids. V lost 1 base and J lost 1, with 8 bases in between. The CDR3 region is CASSLVPGSYNEQFF. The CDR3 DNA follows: TGTGCCAGCAGCTTAGTACCAGGGTCCTACAATGAGCAGTTCTTC.

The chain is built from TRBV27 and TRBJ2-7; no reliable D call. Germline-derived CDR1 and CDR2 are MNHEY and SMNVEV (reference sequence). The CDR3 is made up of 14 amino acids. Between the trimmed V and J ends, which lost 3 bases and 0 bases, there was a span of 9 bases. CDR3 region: CASSFGAASYEQYF. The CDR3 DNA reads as TGTGCCAGCAGTTTTGGCGCAGCCTCCTACGAGCAGTACTTC.

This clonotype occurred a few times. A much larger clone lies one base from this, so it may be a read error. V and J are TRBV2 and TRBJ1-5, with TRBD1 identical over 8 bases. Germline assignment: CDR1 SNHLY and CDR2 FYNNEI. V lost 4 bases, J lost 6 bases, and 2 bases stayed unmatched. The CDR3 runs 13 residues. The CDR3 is CASSGTGLQPQHF. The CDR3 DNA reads TGTGCCAGCAGTGGGACAGGGCTTCAGCCCCAGCATTTT.

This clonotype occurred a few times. Here the CDR3 DNA reads TGCAGTGCTAGCTTCGCCCTAACCTATGGTGGCTACACCTTC. Protein: CSASFALTYGGYTF. The gene calls are TRBV20-1 and TRBJ1-2, with D hard to call. Germline loops: CDR1 DFQATT, CDR2 SNEGSKA (reference sequence). Trimming removed 3 bases at V and 7 bases at J, with 18 bases between. This CDR3 is built from 14 residues.

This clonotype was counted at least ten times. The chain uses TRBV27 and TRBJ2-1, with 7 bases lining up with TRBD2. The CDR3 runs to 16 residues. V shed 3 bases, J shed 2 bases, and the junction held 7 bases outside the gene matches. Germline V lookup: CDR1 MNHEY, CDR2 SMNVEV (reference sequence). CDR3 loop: CASSFSAGETYNEQFF. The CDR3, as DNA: TGTGCCAGCAGTTTCTCGGCGGGAGAGACCTACAATGAGCAGTTCTTC.

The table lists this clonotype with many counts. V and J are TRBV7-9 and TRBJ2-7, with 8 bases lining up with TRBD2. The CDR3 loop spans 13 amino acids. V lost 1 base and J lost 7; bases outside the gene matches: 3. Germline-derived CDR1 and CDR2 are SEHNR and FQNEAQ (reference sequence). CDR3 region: CASSLVLAGEQYF. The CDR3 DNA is TGTGCCAGCAGCTTAGTTTTAGCGGGGGAGCAGTACTTC.

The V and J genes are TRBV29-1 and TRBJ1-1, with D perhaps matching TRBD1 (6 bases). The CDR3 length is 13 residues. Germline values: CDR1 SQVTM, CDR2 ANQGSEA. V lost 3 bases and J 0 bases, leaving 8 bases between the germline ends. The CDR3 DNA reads TGCAGCGTTGATCGGGGGCTGAACACTGAAGCTTTCTTT. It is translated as CSVDRGLNTEAFF.

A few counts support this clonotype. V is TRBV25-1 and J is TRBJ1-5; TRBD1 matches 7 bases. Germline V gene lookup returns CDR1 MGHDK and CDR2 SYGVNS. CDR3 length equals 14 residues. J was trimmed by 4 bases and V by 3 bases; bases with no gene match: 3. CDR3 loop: CASSETGYNQPQHF. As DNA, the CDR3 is TGTGCCAGCAGTGAGACAGGGTATAATCAGCCCCAGCATTTT.

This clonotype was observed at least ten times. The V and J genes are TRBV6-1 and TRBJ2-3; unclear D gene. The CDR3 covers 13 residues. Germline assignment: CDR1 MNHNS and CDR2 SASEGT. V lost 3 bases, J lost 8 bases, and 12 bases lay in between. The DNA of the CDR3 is TGTGCCAGCAGTGATCCAGCCCTTGTTACGCAGTATTTT. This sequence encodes CASSDPALVTQYF.

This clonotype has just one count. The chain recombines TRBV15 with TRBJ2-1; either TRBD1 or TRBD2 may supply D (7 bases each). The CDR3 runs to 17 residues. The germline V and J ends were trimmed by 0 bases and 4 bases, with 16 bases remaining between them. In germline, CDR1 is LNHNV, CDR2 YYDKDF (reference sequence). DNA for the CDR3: TGTGCCACCAGCAGAGACGGCCCAGGGGGGGTTTACAATGAGCAGTTCTTC. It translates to CATSRDGPGGVYNEQFF.